This T cell receptor (beta chain) emerged from a study of PD-L1 blockade in urothelial cancer. Across the whole study: Analysis of blood occurred 3 weeks (second dose) and 6 weeks after treatment start.

V was cut by 3 bases and J by 6 bases, with 8 bases left in between. CDR3 length equals 12 residues. Per germline, CDR1 LNHDA and CDR2 SQIVND (reference sequence). Time point in this sample: peripheral blood 6 weeks after treatment start. Using immunoSEQ multiplex PCR, the repertoire was profiled, and TCRdb retains in-frame clones only, with some absent. The sample includes about 45,000 clones, approximately 78% of them seen just once. The chain joins TRBV19 to TRBJ1-2; possibly TRBD1 for D (6 bases). Sample: PBMCs, taken around atezolizumab (anti-PD-L1) treatment. The receptor's source is a man aged 55 to 70 with urothelial cancer. CDR3 loop: CASSITGNGYTF. In nucleotides, the CDR3 is TGTGCCAGTAGTATCACAGGGAATGGCTACACCTTC. The entire variable domain, with the rest obtained from reference TRBV19 and TRBJ1-2, is as follows: DGGITQSPKYLFRKEGQNVTLSCEQNLNHDAMYWYRQDPGQGLRLIYYSQIVNDFQKGDIAEGYSVSREKKESFPLTVTSAQKNPTAFYLCASSITGNGYTFGSGTRLTVV.